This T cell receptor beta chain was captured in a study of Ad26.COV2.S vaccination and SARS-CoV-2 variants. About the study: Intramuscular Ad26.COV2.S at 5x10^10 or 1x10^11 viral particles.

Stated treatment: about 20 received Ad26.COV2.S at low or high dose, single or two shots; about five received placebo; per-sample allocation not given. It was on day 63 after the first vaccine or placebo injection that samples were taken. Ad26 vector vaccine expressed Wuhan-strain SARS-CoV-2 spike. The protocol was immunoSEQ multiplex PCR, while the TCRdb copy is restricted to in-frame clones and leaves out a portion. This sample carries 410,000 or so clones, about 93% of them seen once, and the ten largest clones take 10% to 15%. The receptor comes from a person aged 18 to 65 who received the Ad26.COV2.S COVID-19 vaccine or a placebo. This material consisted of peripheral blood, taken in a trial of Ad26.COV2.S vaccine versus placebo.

CDR3 in amino acids: CASSFAATYEQYF. The CDR3 DNA is TGTGCCAGCAGCTTCGCGGCGACCTACGAGCAGTACTTC. V is TRBV5-5 and J is TRBJ2-7; D is unclear. This CDR3 contains 13 residues. CDR1 SGHKS and CDR2 YYEKEE come from the germline V gene (reference sequence). With 2 bases removed from V and 2 bases from J, the gap between germline ends came to 8 bases.